The 7 T cell receptor beta chains in this list originate from one sample, sequenced in a study of CD8 T cells in ankylosing spondylitis. Study results and limitations: Characteristic of ankylosing spondylitis blood, it appeared, was a TCR beta motif comprising roughly eight highly homologous variants.

TCRdb analysed the 5' RACE reads with MiXCR anew, one entry per CDR3 protein. Of 450,000 or so distinct CDR3 sequences in the sample, roughly 26% were seen once. Their specific antigens are unknown. Material: blood, either unsorted or a sorted T cell fraction (not recorded which). Receptors originate from a male donor with ankylosing spondylitis.

In this sample, this clonotype turned up many times. The CDR3 coding sequence is TGTGCCAGCAGCCAGGACCCAGGGGTGAACATTCAGTACTTC. Translated, it gives CASSQDPGVNIQYF. The chain has TRBV3-1 and TRBJ2-4; tentatively, D is TRBD1 (6 bases). V lost 3 bases and J lost 7, with 13 bases in between. The CDR3 sequence is 14 residues long. Germline loops: CDR1 LGHDT, CDR2 YNNKEL (reference sequence).

A few counts support this clonotype. The chain links TRBV29-1 to TRBJ1-4; D perhaps matches TRBD1 (6 bases). The CDR3 is made up of 16 amino acids. V shed 7 bases and J shed 0 bases, with 18 bases lying between them. Germline-derived CDR1 and CDR2 are SQVTM and ANQGSEA. The CDR3 bases are TGCAGCGCCGGGGGGGCCACAACAGCAACTAATGAAAAACTGTTTTTT. Encoded protein: CSAGGATTATNEKLFF.

The gene calls are TRBV11-3 and TRBJ1-2; TRBD1 matches 9 bases. CDR1 and CDR2 (germline): SGHNT, YENEEA. After removal of 4 bases from V and 0 bases from J, the junction contained 6 bases not matched to a gene. This CDR3 is built from 16 residues. The CDR3 coding sequence is TGTGCCAGCAGCTCCCGGACAGGGGCTACTAACTATGGCTACACCTTC. Amino acids: CASSSRTGATNYGYTF.

This clonotype turned up a few times. The V and J genes are TRBV12-3 or TRBV12-4 and TRBJ2-7; D is unresolved. Trimming left V 11 bases short and J 3 bases short, with 23 bases between. This CDR3 region has 15 residues. The CDR3 nucleotides are TGTGCCTCCTCTGGCCCGAGACTTCAGGACTACGAGCAGTACTTC. This sequence encodes CASSGPRLQDYEQYF.

This clonotype was seen many times. The rearrangement links TRBV29-1 to TRBJ2-7, with unresolved D. There are 13 residues in the CDR3. V was shortened by 4 bases and J by 3 bases, with 13 bases between the two germline ends. Germline V gene sequence: CDR1 SQVTM, CDR2 ANQGSEA. The CDR3 coding sequence is TGCAGCGTTGGGCAGCCAGACCGCTACGAGCAGTACTTC. It yields the protein CSVGQPDRYEQYF.

This clonotype has at least ten counts. V is TRBV7-9 and J is TRBJ2-2; maybe TRBD2 (5 bases). Germline V CDR1 and CDR2: SEHNR, FQNEAQ (reference sequence). This CDR3 is 14 amino acids long. Trimming pared 5 bases from V and 4 bases from J, leaving 11 bases between. The CDR3 nucleotides are TGTGCCAGCAGCCTCCTGGGAGTCACCGGGGAGCTGTTTTTT. Protein: CASSLLGVTGELFF.

This clonotype was counted at least ten times. The V and J genes are TRBV12-3 or TRBV12-4 and TRBJ2-1, with TRBD1 matching 9 bases. V lost 6 bases, J lost 6 bases, and 9 bases stayed unmatched. The CDR3 runs to 15 residues. Written as DNA, the CDR3 is TGTGCCAGCAGCTTCACAGGGGGCAACGGCAATGAGCAGTTCTTC. Its translation: CASSFTGGNGNEQFF.